This is a list of T cell receptor beta chains from one sample in a study of a mutant IDH1 vaccine in newly diagnosed glioma. TCRdb's table, derived via immunoSEQ multiplex PCR, lists solely in-frame clones and lacks some. This table has roughly 70,000 clones, 80% to 90% appearing once. Sequenced here: PBMCs, sampled from a glioma patient treated with radiotherapy, temozolomide or both. The source of these receptors is a man aged 30-40 years with glioma. The CDR3 runs from the conserved cysteine through the conserved F or W. The D gene is left open where the match is weak. Size values are once, few and many counts, or a class for expanded clones, and some rows have none.

NA,TRBJ1-1,TRBV30,few,CAGRELHLEAFF,TGTGCAGGCAGGGAACTTCACCTTGAAGCTTTCTTT
NA,TRBJ2-3,TRBV19,NA,CASSIDPGPSLGDTQYF,TGTGCCAGTAGTATAGATCCGGGACCCTCTTTGGGAGATACGCAGTATTTT
NA,TRBJ2-1,TRBV11-2,NA,CASSSITGQNNEQFF,TGTGCCAGCAGCTCCATAACGGGACAAAACAATGAGCAGTTCTTC
NA,TRBJ2-1,TRBV6-1,NA,CASSEGVGSYNEQFF,TGTGCCAGCAGTGAAGGGGTCGGCTCCTACAATGAGCAGTTCTTC
NA,TRBJ2-7,TRBV5-1,few,CASSRPDGPAYEQYF,TGCGCCAGCAGCCGTCCAGACGGACCTGCCTACGAGCAGTACTTC
NA,TRBJ1-4,TRBV2,NA,CASRGEGGEKLFF,TGTGCCAGCAGAGGGGAAGGTGGCGAAAAACTGTTTTTT
NA,TRBJ1-2,TRBV4-1,NA,CASSQDTVQANYGYTF,TGCGCCAGCAGCCAGGATACGGTACAGGCTAACTATGGCTACACCTTC
TRBD1,TRBJ2-7,TRBV30,NA,CAWIPGQGVYEQYF,TGTGCCTGGATACCGGGACAGGGGGTCTACGAGCAGTACTTC
TRBD1,TRBJ2-7,TRBV6-5,NA,CASSYWGQVHEQYF,TGTGCCAGCAGTTACTGGGGACAGGTCCACGAGCAGTACTTC
TRBD1,TRBJ1-4,TRBV28,NA,CASSLISGTDNEKLFF,TGTGCCAGCAGTTTAATCTCTGGGACAGACAATGAAAAACTGTTTTTT
NA,TRBJ1-4,TRBV30,NA,CAWSPGHTNEKLFF,TGTGCCTGGAGTCCGGGACATACCAATGAAAAACTGTTTTTT
TRBD1,TRBJ2-6,TRBV7-8,NA,CASSSRRTGDFSGANVLTF,TGTGCCAGCAGCTCCCGAAGGACAGGGGATTTCTCTGGGGCCAACGTCCTGACTTTC
TRBD2,TRBJ2-2,TRBV2,NA,CASSEAQASGGRGTGELFF,TGTGCCAGCAGTGAAGCGCAGGCTAGCGGGGGCCGCGGCACCGGGGAGCTGTTTTTT
NA,TRBJ2-1,TRBV6-4,NA,CASRQGEGEQFF,TGTGCCAGCAGACAAGGCGAGGGTGAACAGTTCTTC
TRBD1,TRBJ1-5,TRBV5-5,few,CASSFRQGSNQPQHF,TGTGCCAGCAGCTTCAGACAGGGGTCGAATCAGCCCCAGCATTTT
NA,TRBJ2-6,TRBV19,NA,CASSGQRPGANVLTF,TGTGCCAGTAGTGGTCAAAGGCCTGGGGCCAACGTCCTGACTTTC
NA,TRBJ2-4,TRBV6-5,once,CASTSTWNIQYF,TGTGCCAGCACCTCTACCTGGAACATTCAGTACTTC
NA,TRBJ2-7,TRBV30,NA,CAWSVTGGPYEQYF,TGTGCCTGGAGTGTAACTGGGGGTCCCTACGAGCAGTACTTC
NA,TRBJ1-5,TRBV19,NA,CASSWQGASNQPQHF,TGTGCCAGTAGTTGGCAGGGCGCTAGCAATCAGCCCCAGCATTTT
TRBD1,TRBJ2-2,TRBV27,NA,CASTLDRGSTGELFF,TGTGCCAGCACCCTGGACAGGGGAAGCACCGGGGAGCTGTTTTTT
TRBD2,TRBJ2-3,TRBV11-2,NA,CASSLGLAGGLRRGDTQYF,TGTGCCAGCAGCTTAGGGCTAGCGGGGGGGCTCCGGAGGGGAGATACGCAGTATTTT
NA,TRBJ2-7,TRBV30,NA,CAWSANRDFYEQYF,TGTGCCTGGAGTGCCAACAGGGATTTCTACGAGCAGTACTTC
NA,TRBJ1-6,TRBV6-4,NA,CASSDSTNSPLHF,TGTGCCAGCAGTGACTCGACAAATTCACCCCTCCACTTT
TRBD1,TRBJ2-3,TRBV5-1,NA,CASAPGTGRDTQYF,TGCGCCAGCGCCCCGGGGACAGGGCGAGATACGCAGTATTTT